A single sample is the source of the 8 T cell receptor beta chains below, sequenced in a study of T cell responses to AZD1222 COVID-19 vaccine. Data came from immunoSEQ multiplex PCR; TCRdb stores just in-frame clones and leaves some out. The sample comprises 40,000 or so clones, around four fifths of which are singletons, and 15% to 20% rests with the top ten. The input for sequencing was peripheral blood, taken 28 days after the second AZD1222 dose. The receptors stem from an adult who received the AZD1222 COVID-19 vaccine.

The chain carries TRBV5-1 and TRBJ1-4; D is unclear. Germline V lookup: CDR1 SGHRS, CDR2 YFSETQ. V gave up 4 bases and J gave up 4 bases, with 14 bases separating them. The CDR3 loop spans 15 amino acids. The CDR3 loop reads CASSPDGRRNEKLFF. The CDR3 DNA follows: TGCGCCAGCAGCCCGGACGGTCGGCGTAATGAAAAACTGTTTTTT.

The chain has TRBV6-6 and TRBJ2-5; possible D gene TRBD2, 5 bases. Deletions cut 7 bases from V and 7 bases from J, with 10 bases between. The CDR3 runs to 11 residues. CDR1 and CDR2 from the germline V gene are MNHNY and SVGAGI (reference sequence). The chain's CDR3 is CASTHGVTQYF. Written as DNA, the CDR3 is TGTGCCAGCACCCACGGGGTGACCCAGTACTTC.

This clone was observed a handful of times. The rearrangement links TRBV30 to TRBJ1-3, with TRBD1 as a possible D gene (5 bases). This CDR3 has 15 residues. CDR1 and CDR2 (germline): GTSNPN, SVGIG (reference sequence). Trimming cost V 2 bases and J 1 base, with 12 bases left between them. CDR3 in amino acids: CAWSNYGTSGNTIYF. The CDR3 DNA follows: TGTGCCTGGAGTAATTACGGGACTTCTGGAAACACCATATATTTT.

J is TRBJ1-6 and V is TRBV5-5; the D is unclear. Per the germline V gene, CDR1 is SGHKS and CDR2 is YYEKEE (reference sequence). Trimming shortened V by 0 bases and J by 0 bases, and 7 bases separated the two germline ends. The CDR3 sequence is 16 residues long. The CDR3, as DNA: TGTGCCAGCAGCTTGGTACTGAGCTCCTATAATTCACCCCTCCACTTT. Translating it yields CASSLVLSSYNSPLHF.

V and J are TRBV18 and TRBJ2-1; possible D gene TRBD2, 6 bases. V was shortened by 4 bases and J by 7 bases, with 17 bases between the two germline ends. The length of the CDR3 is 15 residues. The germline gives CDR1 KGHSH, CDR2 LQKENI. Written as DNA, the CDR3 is TGTGCCAGCTCACGCCTTTGGGGGGACGAGAATGAGCAGTTCTTC. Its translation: CASSRLWGDENEQFF.

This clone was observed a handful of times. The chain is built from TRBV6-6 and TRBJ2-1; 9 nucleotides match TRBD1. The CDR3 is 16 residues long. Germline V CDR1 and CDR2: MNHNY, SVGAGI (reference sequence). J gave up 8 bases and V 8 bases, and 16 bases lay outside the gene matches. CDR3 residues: CASSPARDRAHHEQFF. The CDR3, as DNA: TGTGCCAGCTCCCCCGCCCGGGACAGGGCCCACCATGAGCAGTTCTTC.

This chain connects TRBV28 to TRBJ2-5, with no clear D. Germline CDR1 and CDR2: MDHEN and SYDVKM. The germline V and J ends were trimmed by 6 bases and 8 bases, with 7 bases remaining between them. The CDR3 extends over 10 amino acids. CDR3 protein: CASSSKTQYF. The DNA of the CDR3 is TGTGCCAGCAGCTCTAAAACCCAGTACTTC.

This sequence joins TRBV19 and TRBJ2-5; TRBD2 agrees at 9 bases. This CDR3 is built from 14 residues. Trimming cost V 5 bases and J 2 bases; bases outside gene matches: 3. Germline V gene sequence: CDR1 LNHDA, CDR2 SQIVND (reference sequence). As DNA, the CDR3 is TGTGCCAGTAGTTTCCTAGCGGGGCAAGAGACCCAGTACTTC. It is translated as CASSFLAGQETQYF.